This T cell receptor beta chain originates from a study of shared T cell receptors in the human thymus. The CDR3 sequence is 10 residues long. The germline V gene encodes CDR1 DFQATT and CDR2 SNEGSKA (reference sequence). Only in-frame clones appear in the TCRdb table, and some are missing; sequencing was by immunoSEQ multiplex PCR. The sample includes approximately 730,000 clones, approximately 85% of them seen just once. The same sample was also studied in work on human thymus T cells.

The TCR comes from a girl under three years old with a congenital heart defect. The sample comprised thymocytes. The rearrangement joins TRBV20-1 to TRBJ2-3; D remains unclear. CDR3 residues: CSHNSLAQYF. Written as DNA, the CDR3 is TGCAGCCATAACTCCCTAGCGCAGTATTTT.